This TCR beta chain came from a study of shared clonotypes between healthy human individuals. Study as a whole: Per donor, three plates held CD4 naive cells, three held CD4 memory, two held CD8 naive and one held CD8 memory.

Study outcomes and limitations: Naive CD4 clonotype sharing across four donors was roughly 5%. Clonotype sharing among donors, it was expected, would be affected by sequencing depth.

Replicate PCRs for sorted subsets used 200 ng DNA; this equaled about 30,000 T cell genomes. TCRdb's table, derived via immunoSEQ multiplex PCR, lists solely in-frame clones and lacks some. The sample records roughly 2.5 million clones, approximately 92% being singletons. A note on this clone: Its target is unknown.

Sequenced material: naive CD4+ T cells sorted from blood. The sample's subset: CD45RA+ positively selected. The receptor's source is a man aged 18 to 30 in good health.

In DNA, the CDR3 is TGTGCCAGCACCGGCAGGGCTCTAGGAACTGAAGCTTTCTTT. This translates into CASTGRALGTEAFF. J is TRBJ1-1 and V is TRBV2, with a tentative D call TRBD1 (5 bases). The CDR3 loop spans 14 amino acids. V lost 7 bases to trimming and J lost 5 bases, with 17 bases between them. From germline, CDR1 is SNHLY and CDR2 FYNNEI.